Described below is a single T cell receptor (beta chain) sequence and its context. Construction of the TCR beta libraries employed iRepertoire HTBI primers in conjunction with Arm-PCR of CDR3 regions. From the multiplex PCR reads, TCRdb called clonotypes with MiXCR, one entry per CDR3 protein. Of around 470,000 distinct CDR3 sequences in the sample, less than 15% were seen once. As to time point: newly diagnosed GD, antithyroid drugs for less than 3 months. PBMC-extracted RNA yielded the TCR library. The sample is drawn from a study of regulatory T cells in long-lasting Graves disease. This sample also appeared in a second study, on T cells in Graves' hyperthyroidism and ophthalmopathy. From that study: Those patients with uncontrolled infection, other autoimmune disease, pregnancy or lactation were excluded. With the HTBI primer set, the TCR CDR3 went through a first round of RT-PCR.

Sequenced here: peripheral blood mononuclear cells (PBMCs), sampled at new diagnosis, from a patient treated with antithyroid drugs. The source of this sequence is a woman aged 50 to 65 with Graves disease.

The CDR3 region has the DNA TGTGCCAGCAGAAGCACAGGGGCTGGGCAGTTCTTC. Its translation is CASRSTGAGQFF. V is TRBV14 and J is TRBJ2-1; the match to TRBD1 covers 7 bases. The CDR3 has 12 residues. V lost 6 bases to trimming and J lost 12 bases; unmatched junction nucleotides: 8. Germline V gene lookup returns CDR1 SGHDN and CDR2 FVKESK.